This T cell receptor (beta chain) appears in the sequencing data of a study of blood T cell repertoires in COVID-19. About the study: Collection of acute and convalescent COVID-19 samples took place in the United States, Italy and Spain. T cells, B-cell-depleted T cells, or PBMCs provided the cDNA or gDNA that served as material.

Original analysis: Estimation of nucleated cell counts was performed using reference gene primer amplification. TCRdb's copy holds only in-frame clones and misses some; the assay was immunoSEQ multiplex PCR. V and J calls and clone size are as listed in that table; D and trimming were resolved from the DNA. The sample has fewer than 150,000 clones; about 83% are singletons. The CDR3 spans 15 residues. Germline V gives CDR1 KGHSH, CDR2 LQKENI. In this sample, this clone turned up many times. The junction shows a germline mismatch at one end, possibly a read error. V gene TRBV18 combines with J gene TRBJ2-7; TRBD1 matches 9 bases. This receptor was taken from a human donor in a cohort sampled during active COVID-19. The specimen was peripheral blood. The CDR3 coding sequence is TGTGCCAGCTCAGCCGGGACAGGGACATCGTACGTGCAGTACTTC. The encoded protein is CASSAGTGTSYVQYF.